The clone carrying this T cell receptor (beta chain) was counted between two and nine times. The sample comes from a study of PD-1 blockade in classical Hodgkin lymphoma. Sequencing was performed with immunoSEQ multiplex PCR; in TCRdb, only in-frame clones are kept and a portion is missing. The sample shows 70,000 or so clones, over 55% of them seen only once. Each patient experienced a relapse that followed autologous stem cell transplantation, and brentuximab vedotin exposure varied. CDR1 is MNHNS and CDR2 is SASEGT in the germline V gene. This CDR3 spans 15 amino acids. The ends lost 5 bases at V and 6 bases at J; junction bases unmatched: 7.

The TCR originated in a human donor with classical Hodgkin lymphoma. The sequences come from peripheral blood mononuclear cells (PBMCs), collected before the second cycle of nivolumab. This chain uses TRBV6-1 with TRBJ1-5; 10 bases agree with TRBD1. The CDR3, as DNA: TGTGCCAGCAGTACCGGGACAGGGGTATCTCAGCCCCAGCATTTT. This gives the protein CASSTGTGVSQPQHF.